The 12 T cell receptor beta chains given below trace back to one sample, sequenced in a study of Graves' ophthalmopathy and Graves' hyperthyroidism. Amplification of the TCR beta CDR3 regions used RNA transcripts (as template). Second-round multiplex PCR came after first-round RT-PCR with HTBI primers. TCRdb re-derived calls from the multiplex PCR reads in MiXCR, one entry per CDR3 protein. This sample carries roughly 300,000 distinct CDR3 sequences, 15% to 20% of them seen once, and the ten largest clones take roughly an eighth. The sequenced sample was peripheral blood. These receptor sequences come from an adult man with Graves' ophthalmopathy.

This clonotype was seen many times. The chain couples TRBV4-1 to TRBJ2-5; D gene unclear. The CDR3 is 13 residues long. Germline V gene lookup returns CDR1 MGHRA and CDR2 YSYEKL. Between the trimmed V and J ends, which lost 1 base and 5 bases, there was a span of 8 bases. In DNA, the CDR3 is TGCGCCAGCAGCCAAGGCCCCGCGGAGACCCAGTACTTC. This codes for CASSQGPAETQYF.

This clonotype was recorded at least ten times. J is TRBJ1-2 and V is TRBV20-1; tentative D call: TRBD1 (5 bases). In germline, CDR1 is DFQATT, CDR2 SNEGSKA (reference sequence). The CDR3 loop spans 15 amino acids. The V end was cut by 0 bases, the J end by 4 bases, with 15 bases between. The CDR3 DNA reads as TGCAGTGCTAGAGACCCGACAGTACCGGGCTATGGCTACACCTTC. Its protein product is CSARDPTVPGYGYTF.

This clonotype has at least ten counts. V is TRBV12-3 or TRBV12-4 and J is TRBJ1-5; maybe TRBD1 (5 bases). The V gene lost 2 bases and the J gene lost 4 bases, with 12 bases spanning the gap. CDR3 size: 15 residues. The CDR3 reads CASSLRGIGNQPQHF. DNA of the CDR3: TGTGCCAGCAGTTTACGGGGGATTGGAAATCAGCCCCAGCATTTT.

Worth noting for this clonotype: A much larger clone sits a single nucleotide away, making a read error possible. The CDR3 spells CASSPDPNRDSGDTQYF. In nucleotides, the CDR3 is TGTGCCAGCAGCCCTGACCCGAACCGGGACTCGGGGGACACCCAGTACTTC. This rearrangement joins TRBV7-8 to TRBJ2-5; D might be TRBD2 (6 bases). The CDR3 has 17 residues. Trimming removed 5 bases from V and 8 bases from J, with 27 bases in between. Germline CDR1 and CDR2: SGHVS and FQNEAQ.

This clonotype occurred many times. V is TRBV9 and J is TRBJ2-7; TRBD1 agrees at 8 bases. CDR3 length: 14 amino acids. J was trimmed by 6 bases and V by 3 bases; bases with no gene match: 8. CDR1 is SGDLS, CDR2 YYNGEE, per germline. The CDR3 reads CASSAHLTGVEQYF. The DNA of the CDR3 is TGTGCCAGCAGCGCCCACCTGACAGGGGTCGAGCAGTACTTC.

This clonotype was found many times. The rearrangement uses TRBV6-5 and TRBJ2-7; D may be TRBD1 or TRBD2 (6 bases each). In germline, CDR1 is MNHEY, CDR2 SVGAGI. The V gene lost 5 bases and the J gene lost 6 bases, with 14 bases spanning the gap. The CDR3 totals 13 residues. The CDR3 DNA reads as TGTGCCAGCAGTAACGGACCGGGGGCCGAGCAGTACTTC. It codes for CASSNGPGAEQYF.

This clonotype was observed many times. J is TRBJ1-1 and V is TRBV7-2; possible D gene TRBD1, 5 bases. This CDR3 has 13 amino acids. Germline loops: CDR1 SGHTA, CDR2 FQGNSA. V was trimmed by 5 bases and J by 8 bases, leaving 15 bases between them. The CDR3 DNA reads TGTGCCAGCAGCCCCCCGGTGAGGGACGAAGCTTTCTTT. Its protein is CASSPPVRDEAFF. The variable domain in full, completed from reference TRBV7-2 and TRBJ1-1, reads GAGVSQSPSNKVTEKGKDVELRCDPISGHTALYWYRQSLGQGLEFLIYFQGNSAPDKSGLPSDRFSAERTGGSVSTLTIQRTQQEDSAVYLCASSPPVRDEAFFGQGTRLTVV.

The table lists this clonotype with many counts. In DNA form, the CDR3 reads TGTGCCAGCAGCCCGATCCGGGGACAGGGGGCCTTCGACCAGCCCCAGCATTTT. This translates into CASSPIRGQGAFDQPQHF. This chain links TRBV7-8 with TRBJ1-5; 12 nucleotides agree with TRBD1. J gave up 7 bases and V 5 bases, and 15 bases lay outside the gene matches. The length of the CDR3 is 18 residues. The germline V gene encodes CDR1 SGHVS and CDR2 FQNEAQ.

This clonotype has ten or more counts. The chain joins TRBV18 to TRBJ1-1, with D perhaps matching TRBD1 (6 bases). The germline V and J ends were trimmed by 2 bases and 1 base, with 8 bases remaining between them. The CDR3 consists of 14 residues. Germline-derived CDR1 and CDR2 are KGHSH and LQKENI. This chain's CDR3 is CASSPNRENTEAFF. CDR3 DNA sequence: TGTGCCAGCTCACCAAACAGGGAGAACACTGAAGCTTTCTTT.

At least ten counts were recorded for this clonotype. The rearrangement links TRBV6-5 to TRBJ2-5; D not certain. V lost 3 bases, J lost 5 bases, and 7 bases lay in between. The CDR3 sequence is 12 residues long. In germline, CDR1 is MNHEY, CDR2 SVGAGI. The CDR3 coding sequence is TGTGCCAGCAGTTATGTGGGGGAGACCCAGTACTTC. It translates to CASSYVGETQYF.

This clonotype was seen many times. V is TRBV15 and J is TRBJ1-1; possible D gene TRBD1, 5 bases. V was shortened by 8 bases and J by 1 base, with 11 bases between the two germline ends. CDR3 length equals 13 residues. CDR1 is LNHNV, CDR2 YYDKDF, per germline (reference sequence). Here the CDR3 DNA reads TGTGCCACCGGAAGGACACCGAACACTGAAGCTTTCTTT. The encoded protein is CATGRTPNTEAFF. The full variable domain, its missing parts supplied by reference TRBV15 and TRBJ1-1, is DAMVIQNPRYQVTQFGKPVTLSCSQTLNHNVMYWYQQKSSQAPKLLFHYYDKDFNNEADTPDNFQSRRPNTSFCFLDIRSPGLGDTAMYLCATGRTPNTEAFFGQGTRLTVV.

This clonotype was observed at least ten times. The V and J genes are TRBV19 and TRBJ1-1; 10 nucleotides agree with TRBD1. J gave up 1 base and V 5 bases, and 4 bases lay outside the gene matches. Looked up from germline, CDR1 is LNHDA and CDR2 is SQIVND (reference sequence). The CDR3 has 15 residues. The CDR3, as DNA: TGTGCCAGTAGTGACAGGGGGCGCGGGAACACTGAAGCTTTCTTT. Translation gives CASSDRGRGNTEAFF.